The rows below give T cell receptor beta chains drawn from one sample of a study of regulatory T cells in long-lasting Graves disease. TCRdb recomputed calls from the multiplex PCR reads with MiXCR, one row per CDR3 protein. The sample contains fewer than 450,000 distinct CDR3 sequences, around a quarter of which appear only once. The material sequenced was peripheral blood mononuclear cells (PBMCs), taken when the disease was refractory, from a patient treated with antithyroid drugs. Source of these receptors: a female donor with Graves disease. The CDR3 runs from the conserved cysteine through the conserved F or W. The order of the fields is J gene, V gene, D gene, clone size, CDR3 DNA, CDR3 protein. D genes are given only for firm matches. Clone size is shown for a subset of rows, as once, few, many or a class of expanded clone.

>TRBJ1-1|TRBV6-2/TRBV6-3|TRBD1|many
TGTGCCAGCAGTTACTCGGGGGGACAGATATTGAACACTGAAGCTTTCTTT
CASSYSGGQILNTEAFF
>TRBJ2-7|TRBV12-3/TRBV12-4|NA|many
TGTGCCAGCAGTTCCTCAGGGGGGGGCCGGTACAGCTACGAGCAGTACTTC
CASSSSGGGRYSYEQYF
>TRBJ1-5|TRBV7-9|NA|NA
TGTGCCAGCAGCTCCGGGGGGATAAATCAGCCCCAGCATTTT
CASSSGGINQPQHF
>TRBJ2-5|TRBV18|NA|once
TGTGCCAGCTCACCGTTCCCACAATCCGGGACATACCAAGAGACCCAGTACTTC
CASSPFPQSGTYQETQYF
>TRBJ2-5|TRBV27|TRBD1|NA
TGTGCCAGCAGTTCGACCGGGACAGCTTTTCAAGAGGCCCAGTACTTC
CASSSTGTAFQEAQYF
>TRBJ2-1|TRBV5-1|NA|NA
TGCGCCAGCAGCTTGGCTCCGGGGGACCACAATGAGCAGTTCTTC
CASSLAPGDHNEQFF
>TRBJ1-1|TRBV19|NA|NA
TGTGCCAGTAGTATAGATGTGGGTCAGGGGACTGAAGCTTTCTTT
CASSIDVGQGTEAFF
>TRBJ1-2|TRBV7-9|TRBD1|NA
TGTGCCAGCAGCACCCGGGACAGGGATGGCTACACCTTC
CASSTRDRDGYTF
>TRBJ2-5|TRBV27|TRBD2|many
TGTGCCAGCACCCACTCCCCGCAACTAGCGGGAGGCGGGGAGACCCAGTACTTC
CASTHSPQLAGGGETQYF
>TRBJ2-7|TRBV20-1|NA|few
TGCAGTGCTAGAGTCTTCGCTGGCTCCTACGAGCAGTACTTC
CSARVFAGSYEQYF
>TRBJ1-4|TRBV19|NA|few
TGTGCCAGTAGTTTCCAGAAAACAGGGCGAAAGCTGTTTTTT
CASSFQKTGRKLFF
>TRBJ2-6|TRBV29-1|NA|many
TGCAGCGCCACGGTGGCTGGGGCCAACGTCCTGACTTTC
CSATVAGANVLTF
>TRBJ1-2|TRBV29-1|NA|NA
TGCAGCGTTCTGACAGGAGCTAACTATGGCTACACCTTC
CSVLTGANYGYTF
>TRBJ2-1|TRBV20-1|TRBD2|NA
TGCAGTGCTAGGAACGCCCGCGGGGGGATAACCTACAATGAGCAGTTCTTC
CSARNARGGITYNEQFF
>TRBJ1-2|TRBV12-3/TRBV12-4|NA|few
TGTGCCAGCAGTTTAATAGGGGCTAGGCTAAGTGGGTATGGCTACACCTTC
CASSLIGARLSGYGYTF